One sample yielded the 25 T cell receptor beta chains listed below, sequenced in a study of shared clonotypes between healthy human individuals. Sequencing used immunoSEQ multiplex PCR; TCRdb keeps in-frame clones, though not all of them. Among hundreds of thousands of clones, 77% were seen once, and the ten largest hold more than 10%. Sequencing was carried out using PBMCs. These receptors were taken from a woman in her 40s in good health. Some clones in this sample may be carry-over from other donors' samples.

V is TRBV7-2 and J is TRBJ1-2; the D is unclear. From germline, CDR1 is SGHTA and CDR2 FQGNSA. This CDR3 has 15 residues. The ends were cut back, 1 base at V and 6 bases at J, with 15 bases in the middle. CDR3 sequence reads: CASSLVIDAPDGYTF. The CDR3 DNA follows: TGTGCCAGCAGCTTAGTAATAGACGCCCCGGATGGCTACACCTTC.

The chain joins TRBV25-1 to TRBJ1-2, with 7 positions matching TRBD1. CDR1 is MGHDK and CDR2 is SYGVNS in the germline V gene. The CDR3 runs to 16 residues. V was clipped by 1 base and J by 4 bases; unmatched bases: 9. The chain's CDR3 is CASSESRTGVAYGYTF. In nucleotides, the CDR3 is TGTGCCAGCAGTGAATCGAGAACAGGGGTCGCCTATGGCTACACCTTC.

The genes are TRBV10-2 and TRBJ2-1, with 11 bases that match TRBD2. J was trimmed by 5 bases and V by 0 bases; bases with no gene match: 9. The CDR3 length is 18 residues. Germline V gene sequence: CDR1 WSHSY, CDR2 SAAADI. This CDR3 is CASSESPFSGRADNEQFF. The CDR3 bases are TGCGCCAGCAGTGAGTCTCCCTTTAGCGGGAGGGCCGACAATGAGCAGTTCTTC.

This clone has more than one count but fewer than ten. J is TRBJ2-5 and V is TRBV6-1; D unclear. The ends were cut back, 2 bases at V and 2 bases at J, with 12 bases in the middle. Germline values: CDR1 MNHNS, CDR2 SASEGT. This CDR3 has 15 amino acids. The CDR3 loop is CASSEITLRQETQYF. Written as DNA, the CDR3 is TGTGCCAGCAGTGAAATAACACTGAGGCAAGAGACCCAGTACTTC.

This clone was picked up many times. The genes are TRBV7-8 and TRBJ2-3, with 7 bases aligning to TRBD2. V trimming: 4 bases; J trimming: 2 bases; junction bases outside the gene matches: 6. This CDR3 region has 15 residues. Germline CDR1 is SGHVS and CDR2 is FQNEAQ. For the CDR3, the DNA is TGTGCCAGCAGCTCCCTAGCGGCCTACACAGATACGCAGTATTTT. Protein sequence: CASSSLAAYTDTQYF.

V usage is TRBV7-9 and J usage is TRBJ2-1; TRBD1 aligns across 8 bases. CDR1 SEHNR and CDR2 FQNEAQ come from the germline V gene (reference sequence). V shed 5 bases, J shed 4 bases, and the junction held 7 bases outside the gene matches. This CDR3 region has 15 residues. CDR3 coding DNA: TGTGCCAGCAGCGCGTCATGGGACAGGTACAATGAGCAGTTCTTC. It codes for CASSASWDRYNEQFF.

This sequence joins TRBV5-6 and TRBJ2-1, with D unresolved. From germline, CDR1 is SGHDT and CDR2 YYEEEE. V shed 0 bases and J shed 0 bases, with 10 bases lying between them. CDR3 length: 16 residues. Written as DNA, the CDR3 is TGTGCCAGCAGCTTGGCCCAGCGCACCTCCTACAATGAGCAGTTCTTC. Protein sequence: CASSLAQRTSYNEQFF.

The rearrangement uses TRBV29-1 and TRBJ2-7; D not certain. V lost 4 bases and J lost 3, with 13 bases in between. This CDR3 comprises 13 residues. The germline V gene has CDR1 SQVTM and CDR2 ANQGSEA. CDR3 nucleotides: TGCAGCGTTGTAGAAGGGTTCGGCTACGAGCAGTACTTC. This sequence encodes CSVVEGFGYEQYF.

This chain links TRBV29-1 with TRBJ2-3, with D possibly TRBD2 on 6 matching bases. CDR1 and CDR2 (germline): SQVTM, ANQGSEA. This CDR3 contains 16 residues. V gave up 4 bases and J gave up 0 bases, with 17 bases separating them. The CDR3 region has the DNA TGCAGCGTTGGGTTCCCGACTAGGAATAGCACAGATACGCAGTATTTT. The encoded protein is CSVGFPTRNSTDTQYF.

The V gene is TRBV2, the J gene TRBJ1-2; D gene uncertain. CDR1 is SNHLY and CDR2 is FYNNEI in the germline V gene. V shed 3 bases and J shed 3 bases, with 8 bases lying between them. This CDR3 is 13 amino acids long. CDR3 sequence reads: CASSDRRYYGYTF. CDR3 nucleotide sequence: TGTGCCAGCAGTGACAGGAGGTACTATGGCTACACCTTC. Supplemented by reference TRBV2 and TRBJ1-2, the full variable domain reads EPEVTQTPSHQVTQMGQEVILRCVPISNHLYFYWYRQILGQKVEFLVSFYNNEISEKSEIFDDQFSVERPDGSNFTLKIRSTKLEDSAMYFCASSDRRYYGYTFGSGTRLTVV.

The V and J genes are TRBV5-4 and TRBJ2-5; D perhaps matches TRBD2 (5 bases). Germline V CDR1 and CDR2: SGHNT, YYREEE (reference sequence). The CDR3 sequence is 13 residues long. CDR3 in DNA: TGTGCGACAACCGGGGTATTGGATGAGGCCCAGTACTTC. This translates into CATTGVLDEAQYF.

The chain combines TRBV7-9 with TRBJ2-4, with 14 positions matching TRBD2. The CDR3 is 15 amino acids. CDR1 is SEHNR, CDR2 FQNEAQ, per germline (reference sequence). V shed 1 base, J shed 8 bases, and the junction held 1 base outside the gene matches. The CDR3 protein is CASSLGGLAGDIQYF. CDR3 DNA sequence: TGTGCCAGCAGCTTAGGGGGACTAGCGGGAGACATTCAGTACTTC.

The rearrangement uses TRBV30 and TRBJ1-1, with TRBD1 identical over 11 bases. Looked up from germline, CDR1 is GTSNPN and CDR2 is SVGIG (reference sequence). With V trimmed by 0 bases and J by 6 bases, 6 bases remained unmatched. This CDR3 contains 15 residues. The CDR3 is CAWSVPDRGRAEAFF. In DNA, the CDR3 is TGTGCCTGGAGTGTACCGGACAGGGGGCGGGCTGAAGCTTTCTTT.

This clone appeared a single time. V usage is TRBV9 and J usage is TRBJ2-3; perhaps D is TRBD1 or TRBD2 (5 bases each). The V gene lost 4 bases and the J gene lost 1 base, with 16 bases spanning the gap. The germline CDR1 and CDR2 sequences are SGDLS and YYNGEE. This CDR3 is built from 16 residues. Here the CDR3 reads CASSHPRQGGTDTQYF. The CDR3 bases are TGTGCCAGCAGCCACCCGCGGCAGGGAGGCACAGATACGCAGTATTTT.

This clone was seen a handful of times. The J gene is TRBJ2-2, the V gene TRBV29-1, with 14 bases that match TRBD2. This CDR3 comprises 16 residues. Germline V lookup: CDR1 SQVTM, CDR2 ANQGSEA. The V segment lost 4 bases and the J segment 5 bases; nucleotides outside the gene matches: 6. CDR3 bases: TGCAGCGTTGGACTAGCGGGAGGGCCGCGAACCGGGGAGCTGTTTTTT. Residues: CSVGLAGGPRTGELFF.

To note about this clone: The junction shows a germline mismatch at one end, possibly a read error. The V and J genes are TRBV11-2 and TRBJ2-1; 7 positions match TRBD1. Germline CDR1 is SGHAT and CDR2 is FQNNGV. The CDR3 extends over 15 amino acids. Here the CDR3 DNA reads TGTGCCAGCACCTTACTGGGACAGCCATACAATGAGCAGTTCTTC. Translated, it gives CASTLLGQPYNEQFF.

This clone was seen once. The chain is built from TRBV4-3 and TRBJ1-1; TRBD1 matches 9 bases. The CDR3 loop spans 16 amino acids. V lost 2 bases and J lost 9; bases outside the gene matches: 13. CDR1 LGHNA and CDR2 YSLEER come from the germline V gene. As DNA, the CDR3 is TGCGCCAGCAGCCAACTCACTGGACAGGGGTCATCGAAAGCTTTCTTT. It encodes CASSQLTGQGSSKAFF.

On this clone itself: A much larger clone sits a single nucleotide away, making a read error possible. It is likely a read error, because the conserved phenylalanine at the end of the CDR3 is missing. The chain has TRBV30 and TRBJ1-4, with no clear D. The CDR3 is made up of 16 amino acids. Germline V CDR1 and CDR2: GTSNPN, SVGIG (reference sequence). Trimming took 1 base from V and 0 from J, leaving 12 bases between them. CDR3 sequence (DNA): TGTGCCTGGAGTGCCTCGAGGACGTCAACTAATGAAAAACTGTTTCTT. Translated, it gives CAWSASRTSTNEKLFL.

This clone came up a few times. Other nucleotide sequences in the sample specify the same CDR3. The rearrangement joins TRBV29-1 to TRBJ2-3; D might be TRBD1 (6 bases). V lost 3 bases and J 1 base, leaving 8 bases between the germline ends. Germline V gene data show CDR1 as SQVTM and CDR2 as ANQGSEA. The CDR3 runs to 13 residues. The CDR3 reads CSVEAGGTDTQYF. CDR3 sequence (DNA): TGCAGCGTTGAGGCAGGGGGCACAGATACGCAGTATTTT.

This clone was recorded a few times. This chain joins TRBV6-5 and TRBJ1-6; 7 positions match TRBD1. The CDR3 is made up of 13 amino acids. Trimming cost V 4 bases and J 7 bases; bases outside gene matches: 1. Germline V lookup: CDR1 MNHEY, CDR2 SVGAGI. Here the CDR3 DNA reads TGTGCCAGCAGTTCGGACAGGAATTCACCCCTCCACTTT. This translates into CASSSDRNSPLHF.

The V call is TRBV7-9, the J call TRBJ2-7; TRBD2 agrees at 11 bases. V trimming: 3 bases; J trimming: 6 bases; junction bases outside the gene matches: 4. This CDR3 has 14 amino acids. CDR1 and CDR2 (germline): SEHNR, FQNEAQ (reference sequence). This chain's CDR3 is CASSFSGRALEQYF. CDR3 in DNA: TGTGCCAGCAGCTTTAGCGGGAGGGCCCTCGAGCAGTACTTC.

The rearrangement uses TRBV11-2 and TRBJ2-7, with 12 bases fitting TRBD2. CDR3 size: 15 residues. The junction had 3 bases not matched to a gene; V was cut back by 3 bases and J by 3 bases. CDR1 is SGHAT, CDR2 FQNNGV, per germline. CDR3 DNA: TGTGCCAGCAGCTTCGGACTAGCGGGGATCTACGAGCAGTACTTC. Its protein is CASSFGLAGIYEQYF.

As regards this clone: With a far larger clone one base away, a read error is the likely cause. Other nucleotide sequences from this sample produce the same CDR3. This chain uses TRBV5-1 with TRBJ2-2; D not certain. CDR3 length: 13 residues. V lost 4 bases, J lost 7 bases, and 11 bases lay in between. Germline V lookup: CDR1 SGHRS, CDR2 YFSETQ. The CDR3 sequence: CASSLWGSGELFF. In DNA, the CDR3 is TGCGCCAGCAGCCTGTGGGGAAGCGGGGAGCTGTTTTTT.

The chain has TRBV5-1 and TRBJ2-7; the D is unclear. This CDR3 region has 14 residues. Germline CDR1 is SGHRS and CDR2 is YFSETQ. The ends were cut back, 0 bases at V and 2 bases at J, with 9 bases in the middle. Here the CDR3 DNA reads TGCGCCAGCAGCTTGGGATTTACTGCCTACGAGCAGTACTTC. Its translation: CASSLGFTAYEQYF.

The chain combines TRBV11-3 with TRBJ2-1; the D is unclear. There are 11 residues in the CDR3. Germline CDR1 and CDR2: SGHNT and YENEEA. The V end lost 5 bases, the J end lost 9 bases, and 8 bases lay between the germline ends. CDR3 DNA sequence: TGTGCCAGCAGCGAGTATGGTGAGCAGTTCTTC. Translation: CASSEYGEQFF. Full variable domain (missing parts from reference TRBV11-3 and TRBJ2-1): EAGVVQSPRYKIIEKKQPVAFWCNPISGHNTLYWYLQNLGQGPELLIRYENEEAVDDSQLPKDRFSAERLKGVDSTLKIQPAELGDSAVYLCASSEYGEQFFGPGTRLTVL.